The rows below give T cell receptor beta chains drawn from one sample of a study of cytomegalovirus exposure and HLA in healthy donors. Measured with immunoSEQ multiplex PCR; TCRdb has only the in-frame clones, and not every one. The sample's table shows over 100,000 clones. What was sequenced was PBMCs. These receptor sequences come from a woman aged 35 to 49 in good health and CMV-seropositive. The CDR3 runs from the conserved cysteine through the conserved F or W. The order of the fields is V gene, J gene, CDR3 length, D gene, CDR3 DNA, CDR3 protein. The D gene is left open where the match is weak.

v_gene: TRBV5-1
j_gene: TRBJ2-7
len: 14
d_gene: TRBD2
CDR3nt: TGCGCCAGCAGCAAAGCGGGAGGGCCACAGGAGCAGTACTTC
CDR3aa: CASSKAGGPQEQYF

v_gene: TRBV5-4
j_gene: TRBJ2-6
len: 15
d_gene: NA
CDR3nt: TGTGCCAGCAGCTTGGGGGCTGCTGGGGCCAACGTCCTGACTTTC
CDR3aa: CASSLGAAGANVLTF

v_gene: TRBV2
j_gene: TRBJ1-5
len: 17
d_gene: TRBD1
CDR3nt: TGTGCCAGCAGGCAGGGGACAGGGGTAGCGAGCAATCAGCCCCAGCATTTT
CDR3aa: CASRQGTGVASNQPQHF

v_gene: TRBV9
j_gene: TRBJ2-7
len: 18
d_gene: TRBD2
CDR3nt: TGTGCCAGCAGCGAGGGGCCAGAACCTAGCGGGAGGGCCCGGGAGCAGTACTTC
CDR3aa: CASSEGPEPSGRAREQYF

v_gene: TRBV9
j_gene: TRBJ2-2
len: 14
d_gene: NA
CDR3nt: TGTGCCAGCAGCTCCAACAGGCCGTCCGGGGAGCTGTTTTTT
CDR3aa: CASSSNRPSGELFF

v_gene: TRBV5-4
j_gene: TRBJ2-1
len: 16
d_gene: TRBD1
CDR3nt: TGTGCCAGCAGCCGTAACGGACAGGGTCCCTACAATGAGCAGTTCTTC
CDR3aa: CASSRNGQGPYNEQFF

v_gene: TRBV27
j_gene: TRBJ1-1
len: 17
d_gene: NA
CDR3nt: TGTGCCAGCAGTTCCCCCCGGGGTAGATTCATGAACACTGAAGCTTTCTTT
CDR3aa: CASSSPRGRFMNTEAFF

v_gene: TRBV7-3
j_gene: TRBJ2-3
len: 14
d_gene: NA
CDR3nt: TGTGCCAGCAGCCCGCGGGACTGGGCAGATACGCAGTACTTT
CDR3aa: CASSPRDWADTQYF

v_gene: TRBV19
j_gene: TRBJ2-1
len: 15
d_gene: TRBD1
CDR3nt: TGTGCCAGTAGTATCCCACAGGGGGTTTACAATGAGCAGTTCTTC
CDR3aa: CASSIPQGVYNEQFF

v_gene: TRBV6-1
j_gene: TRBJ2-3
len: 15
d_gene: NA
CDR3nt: TGTGCCAGCAGTGAAATGACGTGGGCCACAGATACGCAGTATTTT
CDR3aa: CASSEMTWATDTQYF

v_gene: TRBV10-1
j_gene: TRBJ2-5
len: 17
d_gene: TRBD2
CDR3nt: TGCGCCAGCAGTGACTTAAGACTAGCGGGACGTCAAGAGACCCAGTACTTC
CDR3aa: CASSDLRLAGRQETQYF

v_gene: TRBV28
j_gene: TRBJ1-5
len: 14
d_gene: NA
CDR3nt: TGTGCCAGCAGTATCCAGGCGTTTCATCAGCCCCAGCATTTT
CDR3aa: CASSIQAFHQPQHF

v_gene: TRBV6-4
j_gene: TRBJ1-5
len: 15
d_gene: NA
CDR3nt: TGTGCCGGCCCCAGTCAGGACTATAGCAATCAGCCCCAGCATTTT
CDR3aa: CAGPSQDYSNQPQHF

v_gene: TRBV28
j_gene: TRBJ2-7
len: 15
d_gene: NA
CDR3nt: TGTGCCAGCAGTTTATCGTGGGAGTCGTCCTACGAGCAGTACTTC
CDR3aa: CASSLSWESSYEQYF

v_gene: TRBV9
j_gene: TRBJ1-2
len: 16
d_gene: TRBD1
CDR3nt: TGTGCCAGCAGCGTAGGGCTAGGGACAGCTAACTATGGCTACACCTTC
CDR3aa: CASSVGLGTANYGYTF

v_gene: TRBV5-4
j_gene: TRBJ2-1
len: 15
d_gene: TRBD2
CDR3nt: TGTGCCAGCAGCAACGGACTAGCGCACCACAATGAGCAGTTCTTC
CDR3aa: CASSNGLAHHNEQFF

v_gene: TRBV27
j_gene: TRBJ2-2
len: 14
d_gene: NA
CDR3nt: TGTGCCAGCAGTTTGGGCGGGTACACCGGGGAGCTGTTTTTT
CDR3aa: CASSLGGYTGELFF

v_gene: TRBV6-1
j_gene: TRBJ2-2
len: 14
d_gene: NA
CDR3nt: TGTGCCAGCAGGGACTCGGTTAACACCGGGGAGCTGTTTTTT
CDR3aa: CASRDSVNTGELFF

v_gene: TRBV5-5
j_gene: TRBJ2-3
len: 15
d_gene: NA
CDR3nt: TGTGCCAGCAGCTTAGGGACACACGGCACAGATACGCAGTATTTT
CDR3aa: CASSLGTHGTDTQYF

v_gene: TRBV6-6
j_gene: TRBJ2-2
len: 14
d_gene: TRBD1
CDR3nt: TGTGCCAGCAGGCGGGACAGGGACACCGGGGAGCTGTTTTTT
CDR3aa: CASRRDRDTGELFF

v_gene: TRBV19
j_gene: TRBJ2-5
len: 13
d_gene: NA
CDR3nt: TGTGCCAGTAGTATAGCCCATGAAGAGACCCAGTACTTC
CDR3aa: CASSIAHEETQYF

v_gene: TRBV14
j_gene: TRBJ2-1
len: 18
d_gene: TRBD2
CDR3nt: TGTGCCAGCAGCCACGCTAGCGGGAGGGAACCCTCCTACAATGAGCAGTTCTTC
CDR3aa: CASSHASGREPSYNEQFF

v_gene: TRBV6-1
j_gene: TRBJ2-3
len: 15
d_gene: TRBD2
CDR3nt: TGTGCCAGCAGTGTCGAGACTAGCGGGGCAGATACGCAGTATTTT
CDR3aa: CASSVETSGADTQYF

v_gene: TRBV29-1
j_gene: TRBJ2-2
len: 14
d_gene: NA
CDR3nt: TGCAGCGTTGCCGTACTTACCTCCACCGGGGAGCTGTTTTTT
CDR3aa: CSVAVLTSTGELFF

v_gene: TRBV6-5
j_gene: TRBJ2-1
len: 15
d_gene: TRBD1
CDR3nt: TGTGCCAGCACTATTAACAGGGGGCGGTGGAATGAGCAGTTCTTC
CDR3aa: CASTINRGRWNEQFF

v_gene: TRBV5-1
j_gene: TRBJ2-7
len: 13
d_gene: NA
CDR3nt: TGCGCCAGCAGCTTGGACGGTTCCTACGAGCAGTACTTC
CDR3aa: CASSLDGSYEQYF

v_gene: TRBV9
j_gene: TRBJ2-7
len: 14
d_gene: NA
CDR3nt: TGTGCCAGCAGCGTAGGCGGGTTGTCCAACGAGCAGTACTTC
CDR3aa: CASSVGGLSNEQYF

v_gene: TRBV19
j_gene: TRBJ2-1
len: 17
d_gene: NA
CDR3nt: TGTGCCAGTAGCAATAACGAGCGGGTGAGCTCCTACAATGAGCAGTTCTTC
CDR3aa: CASSNNERVSSYNEQFF

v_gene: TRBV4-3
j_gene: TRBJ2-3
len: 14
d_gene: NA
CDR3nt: TGCGCCAGCAGCCTCATAACTCCCACAGATACGCAGTATTTT
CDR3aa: CASSLITPTDTQYF

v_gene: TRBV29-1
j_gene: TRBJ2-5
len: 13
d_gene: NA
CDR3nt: TGCAGCGTTCGGGCGGGGACGGGGGAGACCCAGTACTTC
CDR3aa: CSVRAGTGETQYF

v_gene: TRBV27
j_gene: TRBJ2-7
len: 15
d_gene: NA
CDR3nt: TGTGCCAGCAGTCCTCAGGGCGCGATGGGAGGCGAGCAGTACTTC
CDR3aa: CASSPQGAMGGEQYF

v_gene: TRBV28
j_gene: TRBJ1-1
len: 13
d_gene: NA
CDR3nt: TGTGCCAGCAACCCTTGGGGGGACACTGAAGCTTTCTTT
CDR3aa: CASNPWGDTEAFF

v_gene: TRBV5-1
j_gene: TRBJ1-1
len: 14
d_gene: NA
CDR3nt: TGCGCCAGCAGCTTCGACAGGCCGGGCACTGAAGCTTTCTTT
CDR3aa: CASSFDRPGTEAFF

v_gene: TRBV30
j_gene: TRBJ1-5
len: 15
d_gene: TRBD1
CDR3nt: TGTGCCTGGAGCAGAACAGGGGCCAGCAATCAGCCCCAGCATTTT
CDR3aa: CAWSRTGASNQPQHF

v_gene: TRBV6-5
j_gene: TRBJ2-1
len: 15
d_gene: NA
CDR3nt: TGTGCCAGCAGTTCTGCGAGCGGGTACCACAATGAGCAGTTCTTC
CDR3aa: CASSSASGYHNEQFF

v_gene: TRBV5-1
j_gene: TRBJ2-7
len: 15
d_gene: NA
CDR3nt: TGCGCCAGCAGCTTAGTGGCAGGCCCCCCCTACGAGCAGTACTTC
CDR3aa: CASSLVAGPPYEQYF

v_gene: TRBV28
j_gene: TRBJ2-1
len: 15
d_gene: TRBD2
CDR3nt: TGTGCCAGCCAGTTGCGGGCTAGCGGGAGCAATGAGCAGTTCTTC
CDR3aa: CASQLRASGSNEQFF

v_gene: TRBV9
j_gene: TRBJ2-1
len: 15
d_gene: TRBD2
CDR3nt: TGTGCCAGCAGCACACGACTAGCGGAGCACAATGAGCAGTTCTTC
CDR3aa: CASSTRLAEHNEQFF

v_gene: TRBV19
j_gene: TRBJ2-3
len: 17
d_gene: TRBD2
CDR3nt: TGTGCCAGTAACATTCGGCTGGGTAGCGGGCCTACAGATACGCAGTATTTT
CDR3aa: CASNIRLGSGPTDTQYF

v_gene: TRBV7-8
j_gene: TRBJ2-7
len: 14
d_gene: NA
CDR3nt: TGTGCCAGCAGCGCCACGACGATAGCGTGGGAGCAGTACTTC
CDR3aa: CASSATTIAWEQYF

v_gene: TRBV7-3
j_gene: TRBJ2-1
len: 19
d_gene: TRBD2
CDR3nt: TGTGCCAGCAGCTTAACGGGACTAGTGGGCCCCAGCTCGTACAATGAGCAGTTCTTC
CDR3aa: CASSLTGLVGPSSYNEQFF

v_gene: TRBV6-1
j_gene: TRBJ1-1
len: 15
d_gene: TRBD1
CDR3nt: TGTGCCAGCAGTCCTCAGGGACAGAGGATATCTGAAGCTTTCTTT
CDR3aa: CASSPQGQRISEAFF

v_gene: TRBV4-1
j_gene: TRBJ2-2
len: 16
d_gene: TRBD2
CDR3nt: TGCGCCAGCAGCCTAGACGGTACAGCGGGAGGGCGGGAGCTGTTTTTT
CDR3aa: CASSLDGTAGGRELFF

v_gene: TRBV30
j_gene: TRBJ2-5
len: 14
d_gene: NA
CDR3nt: TGTGCCTGGAGTGTAAGACTAAACCAAGAGACCCAGTACTTC
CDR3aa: CAWSVRLNQETQYF

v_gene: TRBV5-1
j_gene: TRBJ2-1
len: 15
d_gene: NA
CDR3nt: TGCGCCAGCAGCTTGAGTAGGAGCTCCTACAATGAGCAGTTCTTC
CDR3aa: CASSLSRSSYNEQFF